This T cell receptor beta chain was retrieved from a study of Ad26.COV2.S vaccination and SARS-CoV-2 variants (dated by TCRdb to the early 2020s). With regard to the full study: Vaccine-arm donors were drawn from COV1001, a multicentre, randomized, double-blind, placebo-controlled phase I-IIa trial of Ad26.COV2.S in healthy adults. Ad26.COV2.S was administered intramuscularly at 5 x 10^10 or 1 x 10^11 viral particles, either as a single shot or as two shots given 56 days apart. TCRbeta repertoire sequencing served as the tool for gauging how specific and how broad the SARS-CoV-2-reactive T cell receptors were following Ad26.COV2.S vaccination. The TCR-sequenced set comprised about 32 samples: some 20 Ad26.COV2.S vaccine recipients, 5 placebo recipients and 8 SARS-CoV-2 convalescent individuals. Trial participants were randomized into five groups of five, in which low-dose or high-dose Ad26.COV2.S was given once or twice, or placebo was given on both occasions. Blinding of investigators to trial group allocation was maintained during experiments and outcome assessment. What the study reported, not specific to this receptor: Higher spike-specific TCR breadth was observed in Ad26.COV2.S recipients than in placebo recipients (P = 0.0014). Substantial breadth of spike-specific CD8+ and CD4+ T cell responses was reported after vaccination. It was noted by the authors that total T cell responses may have been underestimated by the TCR breadth and depth analyses. Comparing responses between vaccine doses or regimens was not something the study was powered to do. Vaccine and placebo recipients had comparable non-spike TCR breadth, which fits with the vaccine containing only spike.

About this clone: Its antigen is still unknown. No qualities accompany the bases; no much larger clone lies one base away.

The immunoSEQ Assay was used to sequence TCRbeta CDR3 regions. After extraction, genomic DNA underwent amplification by bias-controlled multiplex PCR, followed by high-throughput sequencing. The published analysis was carried out like this. To quantify the absolute abundance of every unique TCRbeta CDR3 region, sequences were collapsed and filtered. Usable DNA was measured by amplifying reference genes present in all nucleated cells, and TCRbeta template counts were normalized to that usable DNA to estimate T cell fraction. Repertoire TCRs were annotated as SARS-CoV-2-specific by exact matching of V gene, CDR3 amino acid sequence and J gene to a known reactive TCR set. The reference SARS-CoV-2 TCR set came from MIRA and was filtered for enrichment in COVID-19-positive ImmuneCODE repertoires, removing public or cross-reactive TCRs. Using the MIRA antigens, annotated TCRs were further analysed by specific ORF or by position within an ORF. Breadth was defined as annotated unique rearrangements over total unique productive rearrangements; depth was the summed frequency of those rearrangements. Group comparisons of TCR breadth used two-sided Wilcoxon rank-sum tests. TCRdb limited this immuneACCESS table to in-frame rearrangements with V and J called. A share of clones is missing; checked studies link under half to unresolved V genes, and the rest is unexplained. The V and J calls and clone size come from that table; D and trimming were worked out from the DNA. The sample data list approximately 350,000 clones, and 83% of these were observed just once. The biggest ten clones account for about 7.1% of the sample.

The sample's treatment or condition label, decoded: roughly 19 received Ad26.COV2.S at low or high dose, single or two shots; about 5 received placebo; per-sample allocation not given. Repertoires of vaccine and placebo recipients were sequenced from samples collected on day 63 after the first injection. In Cohort 1b, around 23 adults aged 18-55 years were enrolled at a single site in Boston, USA, between 29 July and 7 August 2020. As a vaccine, Ad26.COV2.S was a replication-incompetent adenovirus type 26 vector that expressed a prefusion-stabilized SARS-CoV-2 spike protein derived from the original Wuhan strain. The receptor's source is a person between 18 and 65 years old who received the Ad26.COV2.S COVID-19 vaccine or a placebo. The starting material was peripheral blood, obtained in a trial of Ad26.COV2.S vaccine versus placebo.

In nucleotide form, the sequence is TGTGCCAGCAGGAAGACAGGGGGCGCGGGTGGCTACACCTTC. Its protein product is CASRKTGGAGGYTF. The chain couples TRBV6-4 to TRBJ1-2; a stretch of 10 junction bases matches TRBD1. CDR3 length: 14 amino acids, cysteine to phenylalanine. Just CDR3 DNA is preserved here, 42 bases in frame from base 1. After removal of 6 bases from V and 7 bases from J, the junction retains 8 bases not matched to a gene. From a lookup of the germline V gene, CDR1 and CDR2 are MRHNA and SNTAGT.